The 5 T cell receptor beta chains below all came from one sample that was sequenced in a study of CD8+CD57+ T cells in acquired aplastic anemia. All patients picked for sequencing had shown, by flow cytometry, an expansion of CD8+CD57+ cells. The study profiled TCR beta VDJ and CDR3 using genomic DNA as template. TCRdb processed the reads anew with MiXCR; each CDR3 protein has one entry. The data hold some 120,000 distinct CDR3 sequences, with 55% to 70% observed a single time. The specimen was sorted CD4+, CD8+, or CD8+CD57+ T cells (not recorded which) from PBMCs. Receptor source: a human donor with aplastic anemia.

At least ten counts were recorded for this clonotype. The J gene is TRBJ2-1, the V gene TRBV5-6; no firm D call. CDR1 SGHDT and CDR2 YYEEEE come from the germline V gene. The CDR3 loop spans 11 amino acids. The V end was cut by 4 bases, the J end by 10 bases, with 9 bases between. The CDR3 nucleotides read TGTGCCAGCAGCACCAGGACGGAGCAGTTCTTC. The encoded protein is CASSTRTEQFF.

In this sample, this clonotype turned up a few times. The chain carries TRBV10-2 and TRBJ2-1; TRBD2 matches at 10 bases. The V gene end was trimmed by 5 bases and the J gene end by 2 bases; junction bases not matched to a gene: 3. From germline, CDR1 is WSHSY and CDR2 SAAADI. This CDR3 has 15 residues. In nucleotides, the CDR3 is TGCGCCAGCAGTTTACTAGCGGGACCCTACAATGAGCAGTTCTTC. Protein sequence: CASSLLAGPYNEQFF.

V and J are TRBV7-2 and TRBJ2-7, with D possibly being TRBD1 or TRBD2 (7 bases each). The V end was cut by 6 bases, the J end by 2 bases, with 14 bases between. CDR3 size: 14 residues. From germline, CDR1 is SGHTA and CDR2 FQGNSA. CDR3 bases: TGTGCCAGCAGGGGAGGGGGCCAGACCTACGAGCAGTACTTC. This translates into CASRGGGQTYEQYF. The full variable domain, completed using reference TRBV7-2 and TRBJ2-7, is GAGVSQSPSNKVTEKGKDVELRCDPISGHTALYWYRQSLGQGLEFLIYFQGNSAPDKSGLPSDRFSAERTGGSVSTLTIQRTQQEDSAVYLCASRGGGQTYEQYFGPGTRLTVT.

This chain connects TRBV19 to TRBJ2-7; 9 bases align to TRBD1. The germline CDR1 and CDR2 sequences are LNHDA and SQIVND (reference sequence). The V gene end was trimmed by 7 bases and the J gene end by 5 bases; junction bases not matched to a gene: 12. This CDR3 spans 15 amino acids. Here the CDR3 DNA reads TGTGCCAGTACAGCACAGGGGGCTTCCAGCCACGAGCAGTACTTC. Protein: CASTAQGASSHEQYF.

As to this clonotype: The conserved final phenylalanine or tryptophan is absent from the CDR3, which likely points to a read error. V and J are TRBV6-2 or TRBV6-3 and TRBJ1-6, with 9 bases that match TRBD1. Per germline, CDR1 MNHEY and CDR2 SVGEGT. V lost 2 bases, J lost 7 bases, and 12 bases stayed unmatched. The CDR3 has 18 amino acids. CDR3 residues: CASSYPKGVGTGNSPLHS. As DNA, the CDR3 is TGTGCCAGCAGTTACCCCAAAGGGGTAGGGACAGGGAATTCACCCCTCCACTCT.